This T cell receptor beta chain derives from a study of shared clonotypes between healthy human individuals. Assay used: immunoSEQ multiplex PCR; TCRdb lists only in-frame clones, some missing. The sample holds 70,000 to 95,000 clones, roughly three fifths seen once. The CD8 memory sample joined CD45RO+ cells and CCR7-negative CD45RA+ cells. This clone has just a few counts. The clonotype was recovered from a young man in good health. Sequenced sample: memory CD8+ T cells sorted from blood. The sample's subset: CD45RO+ cells pooled with CCR7-negative TemRA cells.

DNA for the CDR3: TGTGCCAGCAGTTGGGACAGCTCTTATGGCTACACCTTC. Translating gives CASSWDSSYGYTF. The V and J genes are TRBV2 and TRBJ1-2; 7 bases are a match to TRBD1. Germline V CDR1 and CDR2: SNHLY, FYNNEI. V gave up 5 bases and J gave up 5 bases; unmatched junction bases: 5. This CDR3 is built from 13 residues.